This T cell receptor (beta chain) comes out of a study of blood T cells in healthy people across ages. Using a J-beta primer mix together with a sample-barcoded 5' primer, a second PCR was run for about 6 to 11 cycles. TCRdb redid the calling of the 5' RACE reads with MiXCR, one entry per CDR3 protein. Of 650,000 to 800,000 distinct CDR3 sequences listed, approximately 48% are singletons. Germline values: CDR1 MGHRA, CDR2 YSYEKL. CDR3 length: 15 amino acids. Trimming took 4 bases from V and 7 from J; bases not matched to a gene: 6. The sample taken for sequencing was blood. The sequence derives from a man aged 55-75 years in good health. The chain is built from TRBV4-1 and TRBJ2-1; TRBD2 matches 11 bases. CDR3 bases: TGCGCCAGCAGCCCTAGCGGGGGGTCGGGGAATGAGCAGTTCTTC. This codes for CASSPSGGSGNEQFF.